Each of the 2 T cell receptor beta chains below was sequenced from the same sample in a study of beta chain features in type 1 diabetes. Expressed TCRB transcripts were sequenced because the isolated RNA had all been reverse transcribed beforehand. Using immunoSEQ multiplex PCR, the repertoire was profiled, and TCRdb retains in-frame clones only, with some absent. Altogether around 160,000 clones are present, 48% being singletons, with the ten largest covering under 0.5%. The sample comprised Tregs from blood. These TCRs come from a man younger than 35 in good health.

This clone was picked up one time. The gene calls are TRBV18 and TRBJ1-1, with 7 bases that match TRBD1. This CDR3 region has 13 residues. Looked up from germline, CDR1 is KGHSH and CDR2 is LQKENI. V was clipped by 4 bases and J by 3 bases; unmatched bases: 2. This CDR3 reads CASSLTGDTEAFF. CDR3 in DNA: TGTGCCAGCTCACTTACAGGGGACACTGAAGCTTTCTTT.

This rearrangement joins TRBV4-2 to TRBJ2-7; TRBD1 might be the D (6 bases). The CDR3 loop spans 13 amino acids. Trimming shortened V by 7 bases and J by 1 base, and 11 bases separated the two germline ends. Germline-derived CDR1 and CDR2 are LGHNA and YNFKEQ. The CDR3: CASTLRGSYEQYF. The DNA of the CDR3 is TGTGCCAGCACCCTCAGGGGATCCTACGAGCAGTACTTC.